This T cell receptor (beta chain) was captured by sequencing in a study of response to subunit inactivated influenza vaccine listed by TCRdb under 2018. Context from the whole study: To follow how T cells responded to a trivalent subunit inactivated influenza vaccine, the researchers relied on deep quantitative profiling of the T cell receptor repertoire.

The intended sense of this specimen's time point label: 40 to 45 days after influenza vaccine administration. The receptor library was made with RT-PCR. This sample was sequenced with an Illumina HiSeq 2500. TCRdb reprocessed the public reads (quality trimming at Q25 with fastp, clone calling with MiXCR) and kept in-frame beta chains. Entries are consolidated by CDR3 protein sequence, retaining the most common genes and DNA. The sample includes about 480,000 distinct CDR3 sequences, with 10% to 15% observed a single time. About 12% of the sample belongs to the ten largest clones. On this clonotype: Its antigen is still unknown. No base quality information exists; no much larger clone differs at one position.

The study at large found these results: The authors suggested that each seasonal influenza vaccination may recruit only a limited number of new T cells.

Based on the germline V gene, the CDR1 and CDR2 sequences are MDHEN and SYDVKM. The CDR3 goes from the cysteine to the phenylalanine over 15 residues. Of all the DNA, just the CDR3 is kept, 45 bases in frame from base 1. The germline ends are 14 bases apart after V is trimmed by 2 bases and J by 3 bases. This chain is built from TRBV28 and TRBJ2-7; a confident D gene designation cannot be given. Sequences were derived from PBMCs from blood, sampled roughly 45 days after vaccination. The origin of this receptor is a man over 45 who received an inactivated influenza vaccine. Donor details come from another sample of the same person, matched by shared clones. The CDR3 corresponds to CASSLRLNRRYEQYF. The nucleotides are TGTGCCAGCAGTTTAAGGTTGAACAGACGCTACGAGCAGTACTTC.